In this sample, the clone carrying this TCR beta chain turned up a few times. Germline V CDR1 and CDR2: KGHDR, SFDVKD. The V end was cut by 10 bases, the J end by 7 bases, with 18 bases between. The CDR3 is 14 residues long. This record belongs to a study of patients and donors after allogeneic stem cell transplantation. In TCRdb, the RT-PCR reads were re-called with MiXCR into one record per CDR3 protein. Among 84,000 or so distinct CDR3 sequences listed, under 50% were seen once. The V and J genes are TRBV24-1 and TRBJ2-2; tentative D call: TRBD2 (5 bases). The receptor's source is a human donor who was either an allogeneic HSCT recipient or a stem cell or donor lymphocyte infusion donor (not recorded which). It is not recorded whose cells these are; they may come from a transplant donor. Specimen: blood, either unsorted or a sorted T cell fraction (not recorded which). CDR3 DNA sequence: TGTGCCACGGGGTCGGCGGGTGAACTCGGGGAGCTGTTTTTT. It specifies CATGSAGELGELFF.